This entry describes one TCR beta chain. Its antigen remains unknown. MiXCR was run by TCRdb on the reads, yielding one entry per CDR3 protein. The sample yields about 220,000 distinct CDR3 sequences, approximately 38% seen once. This CDR3 comprises 17 residues. Trimming took 3 bases from V and 4 from J; bases not matched to a gene: 15. Germline CDR1 LNHDA, CDR2 SQIVND (reference sequence). This sample is part of a study of T cell repertoires in cytomegalovirus infection. Study in general: HLA-C-restricted CMV epitopes, recently identified, and well-studied HLA-B-restricted ones were used by the study. Signatures in public TCR beta sequences pointed to both CMV infection and matching HLA type.

Study results and limitations: Identification of carriers of CMV plus the relevant HLA was achieved through cumulative public TCR beta family frequency. Within the response measured ex vivo, HLA-C-restricted CMV-specific TCR beta clonotypes were dominant.

The chain couples TRBV19 to TRBJ2-7; 7 bases match TRBD2. The starting material was CD8+ T cells from cultured PBMCs, obtained from culture after CMV antigen stimulation. The TCR comes from a human donor in good health (CMV status not recorded). Some clones in this sample may be carry-over from other donors' samples. CDR3 in amino acids: CASSMHPGLLTEYEQYF. The CDR3 bases are TGTGCCAGTAGTATGCATCCGGGACTACTTACCGAGTACGAGCAGTACTTC.